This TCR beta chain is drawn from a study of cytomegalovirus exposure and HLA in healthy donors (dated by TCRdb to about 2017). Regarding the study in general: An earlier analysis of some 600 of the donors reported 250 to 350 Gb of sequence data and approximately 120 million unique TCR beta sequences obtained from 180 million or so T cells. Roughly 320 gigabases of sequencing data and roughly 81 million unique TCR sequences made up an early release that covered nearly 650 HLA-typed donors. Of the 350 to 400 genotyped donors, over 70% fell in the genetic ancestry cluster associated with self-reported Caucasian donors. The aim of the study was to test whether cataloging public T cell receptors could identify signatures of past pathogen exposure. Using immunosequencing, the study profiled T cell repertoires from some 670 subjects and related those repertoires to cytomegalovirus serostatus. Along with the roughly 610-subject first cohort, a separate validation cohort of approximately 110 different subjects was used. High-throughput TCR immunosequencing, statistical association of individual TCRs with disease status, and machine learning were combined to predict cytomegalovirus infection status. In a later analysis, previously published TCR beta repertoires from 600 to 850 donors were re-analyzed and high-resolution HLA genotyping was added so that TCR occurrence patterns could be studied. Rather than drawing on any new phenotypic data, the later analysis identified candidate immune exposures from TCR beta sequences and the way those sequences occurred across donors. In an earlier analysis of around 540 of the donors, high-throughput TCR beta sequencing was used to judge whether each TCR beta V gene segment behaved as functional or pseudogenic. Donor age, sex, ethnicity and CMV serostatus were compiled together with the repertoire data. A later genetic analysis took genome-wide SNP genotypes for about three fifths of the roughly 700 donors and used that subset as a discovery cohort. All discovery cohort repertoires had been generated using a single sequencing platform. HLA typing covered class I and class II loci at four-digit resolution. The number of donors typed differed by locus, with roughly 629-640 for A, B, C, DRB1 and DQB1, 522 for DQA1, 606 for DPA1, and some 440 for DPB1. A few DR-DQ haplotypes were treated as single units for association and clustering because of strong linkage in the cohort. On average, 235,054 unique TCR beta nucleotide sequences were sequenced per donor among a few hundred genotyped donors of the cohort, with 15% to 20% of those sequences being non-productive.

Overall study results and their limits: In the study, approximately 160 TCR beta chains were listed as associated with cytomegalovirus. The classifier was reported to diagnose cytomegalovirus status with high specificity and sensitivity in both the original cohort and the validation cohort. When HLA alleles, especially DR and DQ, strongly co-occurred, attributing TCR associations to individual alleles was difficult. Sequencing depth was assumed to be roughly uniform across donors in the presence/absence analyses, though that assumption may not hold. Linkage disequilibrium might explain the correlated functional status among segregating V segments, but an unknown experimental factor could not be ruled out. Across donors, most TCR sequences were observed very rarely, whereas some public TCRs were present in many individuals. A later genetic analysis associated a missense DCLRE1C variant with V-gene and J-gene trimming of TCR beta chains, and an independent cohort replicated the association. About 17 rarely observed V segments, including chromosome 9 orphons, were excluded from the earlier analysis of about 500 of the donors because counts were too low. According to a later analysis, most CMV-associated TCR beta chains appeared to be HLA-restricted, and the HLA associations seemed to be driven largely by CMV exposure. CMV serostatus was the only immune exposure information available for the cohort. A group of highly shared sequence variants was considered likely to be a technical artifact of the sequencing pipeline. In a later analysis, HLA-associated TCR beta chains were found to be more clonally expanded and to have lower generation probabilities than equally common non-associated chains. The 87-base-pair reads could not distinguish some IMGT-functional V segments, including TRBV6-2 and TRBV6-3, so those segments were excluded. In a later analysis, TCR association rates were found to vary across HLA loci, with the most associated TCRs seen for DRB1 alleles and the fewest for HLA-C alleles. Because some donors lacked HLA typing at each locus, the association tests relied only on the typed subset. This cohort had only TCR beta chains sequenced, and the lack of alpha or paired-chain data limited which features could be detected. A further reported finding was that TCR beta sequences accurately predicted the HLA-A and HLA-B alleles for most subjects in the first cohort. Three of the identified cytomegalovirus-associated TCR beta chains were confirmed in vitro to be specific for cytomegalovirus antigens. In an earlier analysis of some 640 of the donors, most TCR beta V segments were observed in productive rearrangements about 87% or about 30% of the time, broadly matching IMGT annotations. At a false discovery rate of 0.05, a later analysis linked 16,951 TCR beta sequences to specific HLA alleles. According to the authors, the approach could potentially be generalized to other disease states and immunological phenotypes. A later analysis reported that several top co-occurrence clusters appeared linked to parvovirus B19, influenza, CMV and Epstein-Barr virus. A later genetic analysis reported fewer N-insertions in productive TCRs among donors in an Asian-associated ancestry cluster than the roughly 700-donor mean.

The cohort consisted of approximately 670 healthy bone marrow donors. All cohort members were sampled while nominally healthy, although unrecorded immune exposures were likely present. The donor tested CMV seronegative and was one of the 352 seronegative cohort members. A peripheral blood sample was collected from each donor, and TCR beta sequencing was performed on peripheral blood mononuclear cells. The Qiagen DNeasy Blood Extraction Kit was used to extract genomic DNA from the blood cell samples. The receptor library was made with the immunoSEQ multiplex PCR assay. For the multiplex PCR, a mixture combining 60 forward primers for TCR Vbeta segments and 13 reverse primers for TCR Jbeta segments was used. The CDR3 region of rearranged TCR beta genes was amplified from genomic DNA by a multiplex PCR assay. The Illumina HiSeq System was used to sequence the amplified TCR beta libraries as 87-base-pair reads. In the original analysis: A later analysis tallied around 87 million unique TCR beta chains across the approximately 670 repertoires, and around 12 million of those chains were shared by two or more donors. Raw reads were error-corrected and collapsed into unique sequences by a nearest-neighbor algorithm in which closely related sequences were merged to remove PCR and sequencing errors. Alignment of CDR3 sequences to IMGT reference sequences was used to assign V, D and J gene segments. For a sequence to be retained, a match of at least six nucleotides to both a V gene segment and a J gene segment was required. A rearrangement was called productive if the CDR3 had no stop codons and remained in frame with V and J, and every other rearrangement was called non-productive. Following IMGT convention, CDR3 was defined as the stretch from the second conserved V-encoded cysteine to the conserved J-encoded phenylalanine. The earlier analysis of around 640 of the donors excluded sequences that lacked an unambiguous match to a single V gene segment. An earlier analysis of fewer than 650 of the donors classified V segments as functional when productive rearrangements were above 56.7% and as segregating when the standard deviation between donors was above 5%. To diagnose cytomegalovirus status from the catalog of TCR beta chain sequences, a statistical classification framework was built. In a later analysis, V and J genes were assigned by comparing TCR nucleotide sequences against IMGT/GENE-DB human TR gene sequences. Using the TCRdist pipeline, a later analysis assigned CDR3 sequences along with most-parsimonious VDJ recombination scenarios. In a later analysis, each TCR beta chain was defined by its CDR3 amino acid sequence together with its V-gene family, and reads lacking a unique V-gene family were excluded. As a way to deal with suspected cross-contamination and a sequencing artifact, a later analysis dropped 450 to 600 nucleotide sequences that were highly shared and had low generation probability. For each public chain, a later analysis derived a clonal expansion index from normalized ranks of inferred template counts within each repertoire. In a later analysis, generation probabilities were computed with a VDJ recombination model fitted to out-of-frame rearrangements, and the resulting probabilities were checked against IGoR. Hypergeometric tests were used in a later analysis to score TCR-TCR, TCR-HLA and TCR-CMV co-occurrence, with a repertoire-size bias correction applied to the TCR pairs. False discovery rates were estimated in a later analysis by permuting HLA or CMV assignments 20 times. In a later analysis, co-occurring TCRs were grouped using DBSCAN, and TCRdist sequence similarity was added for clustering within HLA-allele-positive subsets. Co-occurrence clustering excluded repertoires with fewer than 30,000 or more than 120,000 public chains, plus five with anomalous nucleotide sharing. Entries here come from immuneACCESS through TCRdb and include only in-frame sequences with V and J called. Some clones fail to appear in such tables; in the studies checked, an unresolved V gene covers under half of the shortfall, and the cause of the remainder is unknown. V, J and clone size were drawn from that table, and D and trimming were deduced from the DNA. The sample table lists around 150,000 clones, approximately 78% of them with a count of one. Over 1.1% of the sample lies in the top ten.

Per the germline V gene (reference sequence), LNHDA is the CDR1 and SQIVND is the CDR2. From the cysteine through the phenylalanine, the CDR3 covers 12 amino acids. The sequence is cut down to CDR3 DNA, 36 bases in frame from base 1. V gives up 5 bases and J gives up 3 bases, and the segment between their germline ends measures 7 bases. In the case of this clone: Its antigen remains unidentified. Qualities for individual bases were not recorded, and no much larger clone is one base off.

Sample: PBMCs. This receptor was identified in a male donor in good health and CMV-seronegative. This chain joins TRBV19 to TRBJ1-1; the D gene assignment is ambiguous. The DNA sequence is TGTGCCAGTAGTTTTCGGTACACTGAAGCTTTCTTT. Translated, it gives CASSFRYTEAFF. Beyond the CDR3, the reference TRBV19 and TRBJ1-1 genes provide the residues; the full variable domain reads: DGGITQSPKYLFRKEGQNVTLSCEQNLNHDAMYWYRQDPGQGLRLIYYSQIVNDFQKGDIAEGYSVSREKKESFPLTVTSAQKNPTAFYLCASSFRYTEAFFGQGTRLTVV.